The 32 T cell receptor beta chains reported below all come from one sample, sequenced in a study of cytotoxic CD8 clonotypes in ibrutinib-treated CLL. The table came from immunoSEQ multiplex PCR; TCRdb's copy has only in-frame clones and leaves some out. Of 65,000 to 95,000 clones listed, about 86% are singletons. The starting material was PBMCs, obtained before ibrutinib treatment. Receptors were obtained from a human donor with chronic lymphocytic leukemia.

The V and J genes are TRBV4-2 and TRBJ1-3; D not resolved. The CDR3 covers 17 residues. The V end was cut by 0 bases, the J end by 0 bases, with 12 bases between. Germline V gives CDR1 LGHNA, CDR2 YNFKEQ. The CDR3 sequence is CASSQEFSGSSGNTIYF. In DNA, the CDR3 is TGTGCCAGCAGCCAAGAATTTAGTGGCAGCTCTGGAAACACCATATATTTT.

The chain carries TRBV11-3 and TRBJ2-1; D is ambiguous. The germline V and J ends were trimmed by 4 bases and 9 bases, with 10 bases remaining between them. The CDR3 has 12 residues. Per germline, CDR1 SGHNT and CDR2 YENEEA. CDR3 nucleotides: TGTGCCAGCAGCTCCCGTATGACTGAGCAGTTCTTC. This sequence encodes CASSSRMTEQFF.

Concerning this clone itself: This specimen includes other DNA sequences encoding the same CDR3. The V and J genes are TRBV30 and TRBJ1-1; D possibly corresponds to TRBD1 (6 bases). Germline V gene data show CDR1 as GTSNPN and CDR2 as SVGIG (reference sequence). The V end was cut by 1 base, the J end by 1 base, with 7 bases between. The CDR3 sequence is 13 residues long. CDR3 loop: CAWSGQANTEAFF. The CDR3 region has the DNA TGTGCCTGGAGTGGACAGGCGAACACTGAAGCTTTCTTT.

This chain connects TRBV11-3 to TRBJ1-2; D remains unclear. There are 13 residues in the CDR3. The V gene lost 1 base and the J gene lost 0 bases, with 3 bases spanning the gap. The V gene's germline CDR1 is SGHNT and CDR2 YENEEA. DNA for the CDR3: TGTGCCAGCAGCTTAGGGTCTAACTATGGCTACACCTTC. This gives the protein CASSLGSNYGYTF.

The chain links TRBV6-5 to TRBJ1-4, with no clear D. V gave up 8 bases and J gave up 6 bases, with 13 bases separating them. This CDR3 comprises 13 residues. Germline V gives CDR1 MNHEY, CDR2 SVGAGI. This CDR3 is CASQSSGYEKLFF. The DNA of the CDR3 is TGTGCCAGCCAGTCATCGGGGTATGAAAAACTGTTTTTT.

The CDR3 region is CASRPPGSGGELFF. CDR3 DNA sequence: TGTGCCAGCAGACCACCCGGGTCGGGCGGGGAGCTGTTTTTT. This sequence joins TRBV7-9 and TRBJ2-2; D unresolved. The V gene's germline CDR1 is SEHNR and CDR2 FQNEAQ (reference sequence). The CDR3 has 14 amino acids. The ends were cut back, 6 bases at V and 7 bases at J, with 15 bases in the middle. Using reference TRBV7-9 and TRBJ2-2 for the parts outside the CDR3, the full variable domain is DTGVSQNPRHKITKRGQNVTFRCDPISEHNRLYWYRQTLGQGPEFLTYFQNEAQLEKSRLLSDRFSAERPKGSFSTLEIQRTEQGDSAMYLCASRPPGSGGELFFGEGSRLTVL.

The rearrangement joins TRBV18 to TRBJ2-3; D gene ambiguous. This CDR3 spans 11 amino acids. Trimming stripped 6 bases from V and 5 bases from J, with 6 bases between. Germline values: CDR1 KGHSH, CDR2 LQKENI. The CDR3 nucleotides are TGTGCCAGCTCCAGCTTAGATACGCAGTATTTT. Translating it yields CASSSLDTQYF.

The CDR3 bases are TGTGCCAGCAGCTTCATCCGGGACGCCGGGGTGGAGCAGTACTTC. This codes for CASSFIRDAGVEQYF. The J gene is TRBJ2-7, the V gene TRBV7-2; D is tentatively TRBD1 or TRBD2 (5 bases each). Germline CDR1 reads SGHTA; CDR2 reads FQGNSA. CDR3 length: 15 residues. V was shortened by 3 bases and J by 7 bases, with 19 bases between the two germline ends.

The chain is built from TRBV28 and TRBJ2-7; 8 bases line up with TRBD2. This CDR3 contains 16 residues. V dropped 5 bases and J dropped 4; count of bases not matched to a gene: 13. Germline CDR1 reads MDHEN; CDR2 reads SYDVKM. The CDR3 sequence is CASSEGYSAGGYEQYF. CDR3 coding DNA: TGTGCCAGCAGTGAAGGCTACTCTGCGGGAGGTTACGAGCAGTACTTC.

The chain is built from TRBV12-5 and TRBJ2-1; D tentatively fits TRBD1 or TRBD2 (5 bases each). The CDR3 runs 14 residues. V was shortened by 7 bases and J by 5 bases, with 15 bases between the two germline ends. Germline CDR1 LGHNT, CDR2 FRNRAP. The CDR3 coding sequence is TGTGCTAGTGCAGGGCGGGCCATCAACAATGAGCAGTTCTTC. It encodes CASAGRAINNEQFF.

This rearrangement joins TRBV27 to TRBJ2-3, with unresolved D. The V end was cut by 1 base, the J end by 2 bases, with 4 bases between. The CDR3 is 13 residues long. From germline, CDR1 is MNHEY and CDR2 SMNVEV (reference sequence). DNA of the CDR3: TGTGCCAGCAGTTTATGGTTCACAGATACGCAGTATTTT. Translated, it gives CASSLWFTDTQYF.

The chain employs TRBV10-1 and TRBJ2-1; D gene unclear. V lost 3 bases and J 3 bases, leaving 15 bases between the germline ends. The CDR3 loop spans 16 amino acids. The germline V gene encodes CDR1 WNHNN and CDR2 SYGVQD (reference sequence). For the CDR3, the DNA is TGCGCCAGCAGTGAAGGTCTGGGGAACAGCTACAATGAGCAGTTCTTC. Amino acids: CASSEGLGNSYNEQFF.

The chain combines TRBV4-3 with TRBJ1-2, with 8 bases fitting TRBD1. CDR3 size: 16 residues. The J segment lost 0 bases and the V segment lost 0 bases, leaving 3 bases of the junction unmatched. The germline gives CDR1 LGHNA, CDR2 YSLEER. The CDR3 DNA sequence: TGCGCCAGCAGCCAAGAGACAGGGGCAACTAACTATGGCTACACCTTC. It is translated as CASSQETGATNYGYTF.

The J gene is TRBJ2-7, the V gene TRBV4-3, with TRBD2 as a possible D gene (5 bases). From germline, CDR1 is LGHNA and CDR2 YSLEER. The germline V and J ends were trimmed by 4 bases and 3 bases, with 10 bases remaining between them. The CDR3 has 13 residues. The CDR3: CASSLFGNYEQYF. CDR3 in DNA: TGCGCCAGCAGCCTCTTCGGGAACTACGAGCAGTACTTC.

CDR3 sequence (DNA): TGTGCCAGTACCGGTAGCTCCTACAATGAGCAGTTCTTC. It codes for CASTGSSYNEQFF. V and J are TRBV19 and TRBJ2-1; D call uncertain. The V and J ends lost 7 bases and 0 bases respectively, with 7 bases between them. The germline V gene has CDR1 LNHDA and CDR2 SQIVND (reference sequence). This CDR3 comprises 13 residues.

The rearrangement joins TRBV5-6 to TRBJ1-5; D not certain. The V end lost 1 base, the J end lost 5 bases, and 10 bases lay between the germline ends. From germline, CDR1 is SGHDT and CDR2 YYEEEE. The CDR3 covers 14 residues. CDR3 region: CASSLWNSYQPQHF. In nucleotides, the CDR3 is TGTGCCAGCAGCTTGTGGAACAGCTATCAGCCCCAGCATTTT.

The rearrangement uses TRBV29-1 and TRBJ2-1; 12 nucleotides align to TRBD2. Per the germline V gene, CDR1 is SQVTM and CDR2 is ANQGSEA. The CDR3 length is 14 residues. J was trimmed by 3 bases and V by 5 bases; bases with no gene match: 2. In nucleotides, the CDR3 is TGCAGCGTTCTGACTAGCGGGAGCTACAATGAGCAGTTCTTC. This translates into CSVLTSGSYNEQFF.

The V and J genes are TRBV9 and TRBJ1-1, with D hard to call. V gave up 1 base and J gave up 4 bases, with 23 bases separating them. Germline CDR1 and CDR2: SGDLS and YYNGEE. CDR3 length: 18 residues. The chain's CDR3 is CASSVKEGRGFGSTEAFF. CDR3 coding DNA: TGTGCCAGCAGCGTAAAGGAAGGGCGGGGATTTGGGAGCACTGAAGCTTTCTTT. Full variable domain (outside the CDR3, taken from reference TRBV9 and TRBJ1-1): DSGVTQTPKHLITATGQRVTLRCSPRSGDLSVYWYQQSLDQGLQFLIQYYNGEERAKGNILERFSAQQFPDLHSELNLSSLELGDSALYFCASSVKEGRGFGSTEAFFGQGTRLTVV.

V usage is TRBV9 and J usage is TRBJ2-5; D is undetermined. Per the germline V gene, CDR1 is SGDLS and CDR2 is YYNGEE. Between the trimmed V and J ends, which lost 1 base and 0 bases, there was a span of 10 bases. This CDR3 region has 15 residues. This CDR3 is CASSVSPRDQETQYF. As DNA, the CDR3 is TGTGCCAGCAGCGTAAGCCCACGGGACCAAGAGACCCAGTACTTC. Full variable domain (outside the CDR3, taken from reference TRBV9 and TRBJ2-5): DSGVTQTPKHLITATGQRVTLRCSPRSGDLSVYWYQQSLDQGLQFLIQYYNGEERAKGNILERFSAQQFPDLHSELNLSSLELGDSALYFCASSVSPRDQETQYFGPGTRLLVL.

V gene TRBV19 combines with J gene TRBJ2-1, with a tentative D call TRBD2 (6 bases). The CDR3 is made up of 14 amino acids. Germline V gene sequence: CDR1 LNHDA, CDR2 SQIVND (reference sequence). With 8 bases removed from V and 0 bases from J, the gap between germline ends came to 11 bases. CDR3: CASGERASYNEQFF. CDR3 nucleotide sequence: TGTGCCAGTGGGGAGCGGGCCTCCTACAATGAGCAGTTCTTC.

The rearrangement uses TRBV7-9 and TRBJ2-7; 7 nucleotides agree with TRBD2. Trimming took 5 bases from V and 4 from J; bases not matched to a gene: 2. This CDR3 is built from 12 residues. Germline-derived CDR1 and CDR2 are SEHNR and FQNEAQ (reference sequence). This CDR3 is CASSPGGYEQYF. DNA for the CDR3: TGTGCCAGCAGCCCGGGGGGTTACGAGCAGTACTTC.

The chain is built from TRBV10-3 and TRBJ1-2, with TRBD1 matching over 9 bases. The CDR3 totals 15 residues. V was clipped by 8 bases and J by 1 base; unmatched bases: 8. Germline values: CDR1 ENHRY, CDR2 SYGVKD. The DNA for the CDR3 is TGTGCCATCCAGCCCGGGACAGGGCTTAACTATGGCTACACCTTC. Its protein product is CAIQPGTGLNYGYTF.

This clone occurred once. The chain has TRBV7-6 and TRBJ2-3, with a tentative D call TRBD2 (6 bases). This CDR3 is built from 17 residues. V dropped 6 bases and J dropped 0 bases, with 19 bases sitting between them. The germline CDR1 and CDR2 sequences are SGHVS and FNYEAQ. This CDR3 is CASRKAGFVTSTDTQYF. The CDR3, as DNA: TGTGCCAGCAGAAAGGCGGGGTTCGTAACTAGCACAGATACGCAGTATTTT.

This chain links TRBV7-3 with TRBJ2-3; perhaps TRBD2 as D (6 bases). The CDR3 has 17 residues. V lost 6 bases and J lost 2, with 21 bases in between. The germline V gene has CDR1 SGHTA and CDR2 FQGTGA. DNA of the CDR3: TGTGCCAGCAGTCTTCCCCAGGGACGGGGACTCACAGATACGCAGTATTTT. Encoded protein: CASSLPQGRGLTDTQYF.

The chain has TRBV18 and TRBJ2-1, with D perhaps given as TRBD1 or TRBD2 (5 bases each). This CDR3 is 12 amino acids long. V lost 5 bases, J lost 5 bases, and 7 bases lay in between. Germline V gene data show CDR1 as KGHSH and CDR2 as LQKENI. CDR3 bases: TGTGCCAGCTCATGGGGGAACAATGAGCAGTTCTTC. Its protein is CASSWGNNEQFF. Using reference TRBV18 and TRBJ2-1 for the parts outside the CDR3, the full variable domain is NAGVMQNPRHLVRRRGQEARLRCSPMKGHSHVYWYRQLPEEGLKFMVYLQKENIIDESGMPKERFSAEFPKEGPSILRIQQVVRGDSAAYFCASSWGNNEQFFGPGTRLTVL.

In this sample, this clone turned up a few times. The V and J genes are TRBV27 and TRBJ2-1; 12 bases line up with TRBD2. CDR1 MNHEY and CDR2 SMNVEV come from the germline V gene (reference sequence). V shed 5 bases, J shed 10 bases, and the junction held 12 bases outside the gene matches. CDR3 length equals 16 residues. The CDR3 spells CASSVTGTSGSEEQFF. The CDR3 bases are TGTGCCAGCAGTGTCACCGGGACTAGCGGGTCTGAGGAGCAGTTCTTC.

The gene calls are TRBV19 and TRBJ1-1; the D is unclear. Between the trimmed V and J ends, which lost 5 bases and 3 bases, there was a span of 13 bases. The CDR3 is 14 residues long. From germline, CDR1 is LNHDA and CDR2 SQIVND (reference sequence). The CDR3 here is CASSPHIWDTEAFF. CDR3 nucleotides: TGTGCCAGTAGTCCTCACATTTGGGACACTGAAGCTTTCTTT.

The chain carries TRBV27 and TRBJ1-2, with TRBD1 as a possible D gene (5 bases). Germline loops: CDR1 MNHEY, CDR2 SMNVEV (reference sequence). The V end was cut by 8 bases, the J end by 3 bases, with 10 bases between. This CDR3 is built from 12 residues. CDR3 sequence: CASATDDYGYTF. In DNA, the CDR3 is TGTGCCAGCGCGACAGACGACTATGGCTACACCTTC.

V usage is TRBV7-2 and J usage is TRBJ2-3; TRBD2 aligns across 9 bases. The length of the CDR3 is 19 residues. CDR1 is SGHTA, CDR2 FQGNSA, per germline. With V trimmed by 3 bases and J by 6 bases, 19 bases remained unmatched. CDR3 in DNA: TGTGCCAGCAGCTTCCCCGTAGCGGGAGTCACCCTGGGACTGGATACGCAGTATTTT. It specifies CASSFPVAGVTLGLDTQYF.

The chain links TRBV11-1 to TRBJ2-1; tentatively, D is TRBD1 or TRBD2 (5 bases each). The CDR3 loop spans 16 amino acids. Germline lookup yields CDR1 SGHAT and CDR2 FQDESV (reference sequence). V dropped 7 bases and J dropped 6 bases, with 22 bases sitting between them. CDR3 bases: TGTGCCAGCAACCCACCCGGGGCTAGATTAGGCAATGAGCAGTTCTTC. It is translated as CASNPPGARLGNEQFF.

The V and J genes are TRBV27 and TRBJ2-1; 9 bases map to TRBD2. Germline V CDR1 and CDR2: MNHEY, SMNVEV (reference sequence). Losses at the gene ends were 3 bases for V and 8 bases for J; bases not matched to a gene: 8. CDR3 length: 15 amino acids. The CDR3 protein is CASSFFAGGRYEQFF. CDR3 nucleotides: TGTGCCAGCAGTTTTTTTGCGGGAGGGCGGTATGAGCAGTTCTTC.

V usage is TRBV11-2 and J usage is TRBJ1-1; D is ambiguous. The CDR3 covers 14 residues. Deletions cut 7 bases from V and 1 base from J, with 13 bases between. Looked up from germline, CDR1 is SGHAT and CDR2 is FQNNGV. The CDR3 is CASNTGRPNTEAFF. The CDR3, as DNA: TGTGCCAGCAACACCGGACGGCCGAACACTGAAGCTTTCTTT.